The clone carrying this TCR beta chain was recorded many times. Its antigen is not identified. The data were obtained in a study of early T cells in non-severe SARS-CoV-2 infection. Across the study: It was bulk RNA from unsorted whole blood that was sequenced, and the chains were unpaired. Overall study findings and caveats: In VDJdb matching, anti-spike CD8 responses were favored while private and CD4 specificities went missing.

Individual cDNA molecules received unique molecular identifiers. TCRdb reanalysed the 5' RACE reads using MiXCR and keeps one entry per CDR3 protein. Among approximately 81,000 distinct CDR3 sequences, over 12% were seen once, and the ten largest hold under 4%. Trimming took 4 bases from V and 6 from J, leaving 15 bases between them. This CDR3 comprises 14 residues. Per the germline V gene, CDR1 is MNHEY and CDR2 is SVGEGT. The chain links TRBV6-2 or TRBV6-3 to TRBJ2-5; perhaps TRBD2 as D (6 bases). The sequence was obtained from an adult who was a healthcare worker with PCR-confirmed SARS-CoV-2 infection or an uninfected control (not recorded which). Sample: whole blood. Written as DNA, the CDR3 is TGTGCCAGCAGTTCGGGACTGGGAGTCAAGACCCAGTACTTC. This gives the protein CASSSGLGVKTQYF.